This T cell receptor beta chain was sequenced for a study of spatial heterogeneity in lung cancer. Overall study context: For tumor regions, TCR transcript counts showed a strong correlation with a T cell module score derived from matched bulk RNA-seq. Study results and caveats: Mutation tallies in tumors tracked expanded intratumoral alpha and beta TCR counts. Tumor T cells had an estimated coverage that came to approximately 7.7% for alpha chains and roughly 13% for beta chains.

This clonotype is labeled as medium-sized. What it recognizes is unknown. A library made for alpha chains picked up this beta chain off target, so its size means little. TCRdb reprocessed the 5' RACE reads with MiXCR, giving one entry per CDR3 protein. The sample records about 6,800 distinct CDR3 sequences, 14% being singletons. This CDR3 has 17 residues. In germline, CDR1 is MNHEY, CDR2 SVGAGI. V was clipped by 6 bases and J by 0 bases, with 18 bases between them. This sample's time point: sample taken at primary tumor resection. Donors were some 72 untreated early-stage non-small cell lung cancer patients. From tumor, nontumor lung or frozen PBMC, whole RNA was taken unsorted for sequencing.

The source of this sequence is a male donor with early-stage non-small cell lung cancer. The chain employs TRBV6-5 and TRBJ1-3; the D is unclear. Specimen: lung tumor tissue, collected at surgery. The CDR3 loop reads CASSQIAGSTSGNTIYF. The CDR3 DNA reads TGTGCCAGCAGCCAGATTGCGGGCAGCACCTCTGGAAACACCATATATTTT.